The 24 T cell receptor beta chains presented below share a single source sample, sequenced in a study of shared clonotypes between healthy human individuals. The method was immunoSEQ multiplex PCR; TCRdb's version includes in-frame clones alone and lacks a portion of them. The sample has 1,400,000 or so clones, roughly 98.5% seen once. Source material: naive CD4+ T cells sorted from blood. Subset defined: CD45RA+ positively selected. The receptors come from a man aged 25 to 45 in good health.

The chain employs TRBV29-1 and TRBJ2-3; TRBD2 is a possible D gene (5 bases). Trimming took off 5 bases at V and 1 base at J, with 10 bases between the two ends. CDR3 length: 13 residues. CDR1 and CDR2 from the germline V gene are SQVTM and ANQGSEA. CDR3 amino acids: CSVMRAGTDTQYF. The CDR3 nucleotides are TGCAGCGTTATGAGGGCGGGCACAGATACGCAGTATTTT.

The chain is built from TRBV5-1 and TRBJ2-1; TRBD1 aligns across 10 bases. The CDR3 covers 17 residues. CDR1 and CDR2 (germline): SGHRS, YFSETQ. Unmatched junction bases numbered 15, after V lost 3 bases and J lost 9 bases. CDR3: CASSSNPLRDRGREQFF. DNA for the CDR3: TGCGCCAGCAGCTCGAACCCCCTCCGGGACAGGGGTCGTGAGCAGTTCTTC.

The chain joins TRBV5-6 to TRBJ2-1; 8 positions agree with TRBD2. The CDR3 sequence is 16 residues long. Germline V gene data show CDR1 as SGHDT and CDR2 as YYEEEE. With V trimmed by 1 base and J by 6 bases, 9 bases remained unmatched. CDR3 nucleotide sequence: TGTGCCAGCAGCTTGCTGGGACTAGAGTATCGCAATGAGCAGTTCTTC. Protein: CASSLLGLEYRNEQFF.

The rearrangement joins TRBV7-8 to TRBJ2-3; D gene unclear. Per germline, CDR1 SGHVS and CDR2 FQNEAQ. This CDR3 comprises 13 residues. V was clipped by 3 bases and J by 2 bases, with 6 bases between them. The DNA for the CDR3 is TGTGCCAGCAGCTTCGACCTCACAGATACGCAGTATTTT. This gives the protein CASSFDLTDTQYF.

This clone has a single count. The V call is TRBV7-2, the J call TRBJ1-4; D remains unclear. Germline values: CDR1 SGHTA, CDR2 FQGNSA. V was shortened by 1 base and J by 5 bases, with 8 bases between the two germline ends. This CDR3 is built from 14 residues. The DNA of the CDR3 is TGTGCCAGCAGCTTAGGCACCGGGAATGAAAAACTGTTTTTT. Protein sequence: CASSLGTGNEKLFF.

This chain joins TRBV9 and TRBJ2-2, with D hard to call. Germline values: CDR1 SGDLS, CDR2 YYNGEE. CDR3 length: 14 amino acids. The germline V and J ends were trimmed by 0 bases and 6 bases, with 9 bases remaining between them. The DNA of the CDR3 is TGTGCCAGCAGCGTAGGAATTTCATCCGGGGAGCTGTTTTTT. It yields the protein CASSVGISSGELFF.

As to this clone: Within the sample, other DNA sequences also encode this same CDR3. The J gene is TRBJ1-1, the V gene TRBV9; tentatively, D is TRBD1 (5 bases). This CDR3 has 15 residues. Germline CDR1 reads SGDLS; CDR2 reads YYNGEE. Between the trimmed V and J ends, which lost 0 bases and 2 bases, there was a span of 11 bases. DNA for the CDR3: TGTGCCAGCAGCGTAGTCGGGGGAGGAAACACTGAAGCTTTCTTT. It translates to CASSVVGGGNTEAFF.

V usage is TRBV5-4 and J usage is TRBJ2-1; 7 bases fit TRBD1. This CDR3 has 18 amino acids. CDR1 SGHNT and CDR2 YYREEE come from the germline V gene (reference sequence). V was pared by 6 bases and J by 3 bases, with 18 bases of the junction left unmatched. The CDR3 is CASIQGGPDSFYYNEQFF. The CDR3, as DNA: TGTGCCAGCATCCAAGGGGGCCCCGATTCATTCTACTACAATGAGCAGTTCTTC.

This chain uses TRBV11-3 with TRBJ2-1, with TRBD2 matching 8 bases. CDR3 length: 14 amino acids. V lost 3 bases to trimming and J lost 4 bases; unmatched junction nucleotides: 2. The germline V gene has CDR1 SGHNT and CDR2 YENEEA. The CDR3 here is CASSFSGMYNEQFF. In DNA, the CDR3 is TGTGCCAGCAGCTTTAGCGGGATGTACAATGAGCAGTTCTTC.

The chain combines TRBV6-5 with TRBJ2-5; D uncertain. This CDR3 is 12 amino acids long. Trimming took off 4 bases at V and 2 bases at J, with 5 bases between the two ends. CDR1 is MNHEY, CDR2 SVGAGI, per germline. This CDR3 reads CASSSFQETQYF. The CDR3 DNA is TGTGCCAGCAGTTCATTTCAAGAGACCCAGTACTTC.

Regarding this clone: The same CDR3 is also encoded by other DNA sequences in this sample. The chain couples TRBV5-1 to TRBJ2-7; no firm D call. The germline V gene has CDR1 SGHRS and CDR2 YFSETQ. V lost 0 bases and J 0 bases, leaving 7 bases between the germline ends. The CDR3 sequence is 14 residues long. The CDR3 spells CASSLAGDSYEQYF. In DNA, the CDR3 is TGCGCCAGCAGCTTGGCCGGAGACTCCTACGAGCAGTACTTC.

The chain employs TRBV5-5 and TRBJ1-2, with unresolved D. Germline loops: CDR1 SGHKS, CDR2 YYEKEE (reference sequence). The CDR3 is 14 residues long. V lost 3 bases and J lost 4, with 13 bases in between. CDR3 region: CASSWVRDLYGYTF. The CDR3 bases are TGTGCCAGCAGCTGGGTTCGGGATCTCTATGGCTACACCTTC.

V gene TRBV7-9 combines with J gene TRBJ2-3; 9 nucleotides agree with TRBD2. The CDR3 has 15 amino acids. The germline CDR1 and CDR2 sequences are SEHNR and FQNEAQ (reference sequence). J lost 0 bases, V lost 10 bases, and 8 bases had no gene match. Here the CDR3 DNA reads TGTGCCACTCAGGTCGCGGGAGGGAGCACAGATACGCAGTATTTT. It translates to CATQVAGGSTDTQYF.

The rearrangement joins TRBV29-1 to TRBJ2-3, with D hard to call. Trimming removed 4 bases at V and 2 bases at J, with 16 bases between. Germline lookup yields CDR1 SQVTM and CDR2 ANQGSEA. The CDR3 extends over 15 amino acids. This chain's CDR3 is CSVVRWKKLTDTQYF. In DNA form, the CDR3 reads TGCAGCGTTGTTCGGTGGAAGAAACTCACAGATACGCAGTATTTT.

On this clone itself: Other DNA sequences from this sample encode an identical CDR3 as well. This rearrangement joins TRBV5-1 to TRBJ1-1; D ambiguous. Germline V gene lookup returns CDR1 SGHRS and CDR2 YFSETQ. CDR3 size: 14 residues. V was clipped by 1 base and J by 1 base, with 8 bases between them. CDR3 loop: CASSLLGQNTEAFF. CDR3 coding DNA: TGCGCCAGCAGCTTGCTAGGGCAGAACACTGAAGCTTTCTTT.

The chain links TRBV4-1 to TRBJ2-6; a weak D match, TRBD1 (6 bases). Trimming cost V 0 bases and J 4 bases, with 10 bases left between them. Germline-derived CDR1 and CDR2 are MGHRA and YSYEKL. This CDR3 has 16 amino acids. The CDR3 here is CASSQDQGPGANVLTF. CDR3 nucleotides: TGCGCCAGCAGCCAAGATCAGGGGCCCGGGGCCAACGTCCTGACTTTC.

The rearrangement uses TRBV5-4 and TRBJ2-7; no clear D. CDR1 and CDR2 (germline): SGHNT, YYREEE (reference sequence). V was clipped by 3 bases and J by 3 bases, with 4 bases between them. CDR3 length equals 11 residues. The CDR3 DNA reads TGTGCCAGCAGCTCGCGCTACGAGCAGTACTTC. Its protein is CASSSRYEQYF.

This clone appeared a single time. The V and J genes are TRBV28 and TRBJ1-1; a weak D match, TRBD1 (5 bases). The CDR3 is 13 amino acids. Per germline, CDR1 MDHEN and CDR2 SYDVKM. With 6 bases removed from V and 1 base from J, the gap between germline ends came to 9 bases. This CDR3 is CASSWGPNTEAFF. The CDR3, as DNA: TGTGCCAGCAGCTGGGGACCGAACACTGAAGCTTTCTTT.

V gene TRBV28 combines with J gene TRBJ1-4, with D possibly being TRBD1 (6 bases). Between the trimmed V and J ends, which lost 6 bases and 6 bases, there was a span of 14 bases. Per germline, CDR1 MDHEN and CDR2 SYDVKM. This CDR3 is built from 14 residues. CDR3 amino acids: CASSPGGADEKLFF. The CDR3 DNA reads as TGTGCCAGCAGCCCTGGGGGGGCGGATGAAAAACTGTTTTTT.

The chain joins TRBV28 to TRBJ1-4; TRBD1 might be the D (5 bases). Germline CDR1 reads MDHEN; CDR2 reads SYDVKM. V gave up 6 bases and J gave up 6 bases, with 14 bases separating them. The CDR3 loop spans 14 amino acids. The CDR3 loop reads CASSQSGTYEKLFF. The CDR3 DNA sequence: TGTGCCAGCAGCCAATCCGGGACGTATGAAAAACTGTTTTTT.

Turning to this clone: Other DNA sequences in the same sample also yield this CDR3. This rearrangement joins TRBV5-1 to TRBJ2-1; D gene uncertain. The CDR3 has 15 residues. The V and J ends lost 2 bases and 3 bases respectively, with 12 bases between them. The germline gives CDR1 SGHRS, CDR2 YFSETQ. The CDR3 reads CASSFGATDYNEQFF. DNA for the CDR3: TGCGCCAGCAGCTTCGGCGCTACGGACTACAATGAGCAGTTCTTC.

The chain couples TRBV27 to TRBJ1-5; 7 positions match TRBD1. This CDR3 comprises 15 residues. Germline V gene sequence: CDR1 MNHEY, CDR2 SMNVEV (reference sequence). V shed 5 bases and J 2 bases; nucleotides not matched to a gene: 6. CDR3 protein: CASSPTGQGNQPQHF. In DNA form, the CDR3 reads TGTGCCAGCAGTCCCACTGGACAGGGCAATCAGCCCCAGCATTTT.

The rearrangement joins TRBV18 to TRBJ1-1; no reliable D call. V lost 2 bases to trimming and J lost 4 bases, with 8 bases between them. This CDR3 contains 13 residues. Germline CDR1 KGHSH, CDR2 LQKENI. CDR3 protein: CASSPKVSTEAFF. The CDR3, as DNA: TGTGCCAGCTCACCAAAAGTCAGCACTGAAGCTTTCTTT.

The CDR3 here is CASSQGLMPAEKLFF. CDR3 in DNA: TGCGCCAGCAGCCAAGGACTGATGCCGGCTGAAAAACTGTTTTTT. This chain connects TRBV5-1 to TRBJ1-4; D call uncertain. Germline V gene lookup returns CDR1 SGHRS and CDR2 YFSETQ. This CDR3 comprises 15 residues. Trimming left V 4 bases short and J 7 bases short, with 17 bases between.